This TCR beta chain derives from a study of control samples from healthy donors and cancer patients. TCRdb keeps only in-frame clones here, not all; method: immunoSEQ multiplex PCR. The repertoire holds over 85,000 clones, with approximately 93% as singletons. The CDR3 covers 14 residues. The V gene end was trimmed by 6 bases and the J gene end by 6 bases; junction bases not matched to a gene: 8. CDR1 is ENHRY, CDR2 SYGVKD, per germline. This TCR came from a woman in her twenties or thirties in good health. This chain links TRBV10-3 with TRBJ1-2; 9 bases are shared with TRBD1. The sample was blood. The CDR3 DNA follows: TGTGCCATCAGCTCACAGGGGGCTGTGGATGGCTACACCTTC. Its translation is CAISSQGAVDGYTF.